The present T cell receptor (beta chain) was sequenced within a study of blood T cell repertoires in COVID-19. Study at large: The United States, Italy and Spain were the sources of the acute and convalescent COVID-19 samples. T cells, B-cell-depleted T cells, or PBMCs supplied cDNA or gDNA.

The method was immunoSEQ multiplex PCR; TCRdb's version includes in-frame clones alone and lacks a portion of them. Of roughly 20,000 clones listed, more than 70% were seen once; the top ten hold 6%. The V gene lost 3 bases and the J gene lost 0 bases, with 8 bases spanning the gap. This CDR3 is 14 amino acids long. Germline-derived CDR1 and CDR2 are SEHNR and FQNEAQ (reference sequence). The clonotype originates from a human donor in a cohort sampled during active COVID-19. V gene TRBV7-9 combines with J gene TRBJ1-2; D gene uncertain. Sample: peripheral blood. The CDR3 protein is CASSFLAANYGYTF. The CDR3, as DNA: TGTGCCAGCAGCTTCCTGGCCGCTAACTATGGCTACACCTTC.